One and the same sample provided the 25 T cell receptor beta chains below, sequenced in a study of PD-1 blockade in mismatch repair-deficient tumors listed by TCRdb under 2017. The receptor library was made with the immunoSEQ multiplex PCR assay. In its TCRdb copy, this immuneACCESS table keeps in-frame sequences only and misses some clones. Where compared with another copy, unresolved V genes explain less than half of these, and the others have no known cause. This sample comprises tens of thousands of clones, roughly 80% of them detected only once. Approximately 2.7% of the sample comes from the top ten. Taken with the paper, the label for time point translates to: peripheral blood 12 weeks after first pembrolizumab dose. This specimen was peripheral blood, taken 12 weeks after starting pembrolizumab. These receptors came from an adult with mismatch repair-deficient cancer.

This clone was recorded only once. The chain links TRBV27 to TRBJ2-1, with 8 nucleotides matching TRBD2. The CDR3 is made up of 15 amino acids. After removal of 8 bases from V and 5 bases from J, the junction contained 11 bases not matched to a gene. Germline V gene sequence: CDR1 MNHEY, CDR2 SMNVEV (reference sequence). CDR3 bases: TGTGCCAGCGCAACCCTGGGACTAGGTGACAATGAGCAGTTCTTC. Its protein is CASATLGLGDNEQFF.

The J gene is TRBJ2-1, the V gene TRBV29-1; either TRBD1 or TRBD2 may fit D (5 bases each). From germline, CDR1 is SQVTM and CDR2 ANQGSEA. The CDR3 sequence is 17 residues long. V lost 5 bases and J 0 bases, leaving 20 bases between the germline ends. The CDR3: CSVPYGTILSSYNEQFF. CDR3 DNA: TGCAGCGTTCCATATGGGACCATCCTCTCCTCCTACAATGAGCAGTTCTTC.

This rearrangement joins TRBV9 to TRBJ2-7; perhaps D is TRBD1 or TRBD2 (5 bases each). Trimming shortened V by 0 bases and J by 0 bases, and 10 bases separated the two germline ends. This CDR3 has 15 residues. In germline, CDR1 is SGDLS, CDR2 YYNGEE. Written as DNA, the CDR3 is TGTGCCAGCAGCGTAGGGGACGGACTCTCCTACGAGCAGTACTTC. Protein product: CASSVGDGLSYEQYF.

The chain has TRBV7-8 and TRBJ2-5; 12 bases are a match to TRBD1. The junction had 12 bases not matched to a gene; V was cut back by 5 bases and J by 5 bases. CDR1 is SGHVS and CDR2 is FQNEAQ in the germline V gene. CDR3 size: 17 residues. The chain's CDR3 is CASSPGQGALLRETQYF. CDR3 DNA: TGTGCCAGCAGCCCGGGACAGGGGGCATTACTACGGGAGACCCAGTACTTC.

The chain is built from TRBV11-3 and TRBJ2-5; possibly TRBD1 for D (6 bases). Germline CDR1 is SGHNT and CDR2 is YENEEA. This CDR3 has 14 residues. The V gene lost 3 bases and the J gene lost 5 bases, with 13 bases spanning the gap. CDR3 DNA sequence: TGTGCCAGCAGCTTGCGGACAGTGGACGAGACCCAGTACTTC. It specifies CASSLRTVDETQYF.

The chain has TRBV10-3 and TRBJ2-5; a possible D gene is TRBD2 (6 bases). CDR3 length: 18 amino acids. Germline values: CDR1 ENHRY, CDR2 SYGVKD. Between the trimmed V and J ends, which lost 3 bases and 0 bases, there was a span of 20 bases. The CDR3 sequence is CAISDPLGDSKYQETQYF. The CDR3 bases are TGTGCCATCAGTGACCCCCTCGGGGACTCGAAGTACCAAGAGACCCAGTACTTC.

The rearrangement joins TRBV4-1 to TRBJ1-2, with 8 bases matching TRBD1. J was trimmed by 4 bases and V by 4 bases; bases with no gene match: 8. CDR1 and CDR2 (germline): MGHRA, YSYEKL. This CDR3 comprises 15 residues. The chain's CDR3 is CASSRSGGAGYGYTF. CDR3 nucleotide sequence: TGCGCCAGCAGCCGTTCAGGGGGCGCTGGCTATGGCTACACCTTC.

This chain uses TRBV6-1 with TRBJ2-3; maybe TRBD1 (5 bases). Trimming cost V 8 bases and J 4 bases, with 16 bases left between them. CDR1 is MNHNS, CDR2 SASEGT, per germline. The CDR3 is 14 amino acids. The CDR3 sequence is CASGQGVGADTQYF. The CDR3 coding sequence is TGTGCCAGCGGTCAGGGTGTGGGTGCAGATACGCAGTATTTT.

The gene calls are TRBV9 and TRBJ1-2; TRBD1 aligns across 9 bases. CDR1 is SGDLS and CDR2 is YYNGEE in the germline V gene. V gave up 4 bases and J gave up 0 bases; unmatched junction bases: 10. The CDR3 consists of 17 residues. CDR3: CASSKGTGWLPNYGYTF. Here the CDR3 DNA reads TGTGCCAGCAGCAAAGGGACAGGGTGGTTGCCTAACTATGGCTACACCTTC.

This clone was seen once. The rearrangement joins TRBV19 to TRBJ2-7; tentatively, D is TRBD2 (5 bases). The CDR3 is 13 residues long. CDR1 LNHDA and CDR2 SQIVND come from the germline V gene (reference sequence). The V end lost 5 bases, the J end lost 2 bases, and 10 bases lay between the germline ends. The CDR3 region has the DNA TGTGCCAGTAGTGCCGGGGTAGCCTACGAGCAGTACTTC. This sequence encodes CASSAGVAYEQYF.

This rearrangement joins TRBV7-9 to TRBJ1-2; unclear D gene. V shed 0 bases and J shed 7 bases, with 9 bases lying between them. There are 13 residues in the CDR3. The germline CDR1 and CDR2 sequences are SEHNR and FQNEAQ (reference sequence). CDR3 nucleotides: TGTGCCAGCAGCTTAGCCTCAGCCCCTGGCTACACCTTC. Translated, it gives CASSLASAPGYTF.

The chain links TRBV11-2 to TRBJ2-5; 8 bases match TRBD2. V was pared by 5 bases and J by 1 base, with 6 bases of the junction left unmatched. This CDR3 spans 15 amino acids. CDR1 SGHAT and CDR2 FQNNGV come from the germline V gene. This CDR3 is CASSTGLVGQETQYF. The DNA for the CDR3 is TGTGCCAGCAGCACGGGACTAGTCGGCCAAGAGACCCAGTACTTC.

The chain is built from TRBV4-1 and TRBJ1-3; 7 bases agree with TRBD1. The germline gives CDR1 MGHRA, CDR2 YSYEKL. This CDR3 region has 19 residues. V was clipped by 5 bases and J by 1 base; unmatched bases: 17. This chain's CDR3 is CASSSRTGIEVSSGNTIYF. As DNA, the CDR3 is TGCGCCAGCAGCTCCAGGACAGGCATTGAGGTTTCGTCTGGAAACACCATATATTTT.

The chain links TRBV6-5 to TRBJ1-2; possibly TRBD1 for D (5 bases). CDR1 and CDR2 from the germline V gene are MNHEY and SVGAGI. This CDR3 comprises 15 residues. Trimming took 2 bases from V and 5 from J, leaving 15 bases between them. In nucleotides, the CDR3 is TGTGCCAGCAGTTACGGCGGGGCCCAAGGATATGGCTACACCTTC. As protein: CASSYGGAQGYGYTF.

The V call is TRBV21-1, the J call TRBJ1-1; the D segment call TRBD1 is taken from the table without a DNA check. TRBV21-1 is shown as a pseudogene. The CDR3 contains 13 residues. The CDR3 nucleotides read TGTGCCAGCCAAACAGGGATGAACACTGAAGCTTTCTTT. This translates into CASQTGMNTEAFF.

The chain employs TRBV2 and TRBJ1-2; D is ambiguous. Germline V gives CDR1 SNHLY, CDR2 FYNNEI. The V end was cut by 0 bases, the J end by 2 bases, with 4 bases between. The CDR3 loop spans 13 amino acids. The CDR3 here is CASSEAGNYGYTF. The CDR3 DNA is TGTGCCAGCAGTGAAGCGGGGAACTATGGCTACACCTTC.

The rearrangement joins TRBV6-4 to TRBJ2-7, with TRBD2 as a possible D gene (5 bases). The germline CDR1 and CDR2 sequences are MRHNA and SNTAGT. The CDR3 is made up of 13 amino acids. Trimming cost V 10 bases and J 4 bases, with 17 bases left between them. The CDR3 spells CAIIYRREYEQYF. Written as DNA, the CDR3 is TGTGCCATCATCTACCGAAGGGAGTACGAGCAGTACTTC.

The CDR3, as DNA: TGTGCCAGCAGCCAATTTTCAGGGGCCACAGATACGCAGTATTTT. It translates to CASSQFSGATDTQYF. This chain uses TRBV4-2 with TRBJ2-3, with D perhaps TRBD1 (6 bases). Germline V gene sequence: CDR1 LGHNA, CDR2 YNFKEQ. V was pared by 2 bases and J by 2 bases, with 11 bases between. The CDR3 runs 15 residues.

The V and J genes are TRBV6-5 and TRBJ1-4; D not resolved. V shed 3 bases and J shed 5 bases, with 13 bases lying between them. The CDR3 totals 15 residues. Germline V lookup: CDR1 MNHEY, CDR2 SVGAGI. The CDR3 bases are TGTGCCAGCAGTTATGACGGCCGATCGAATGAAAAACTGTTTTTT. Protein: CASSYDGRSNEKLFF.

This clone appeared a few times. This rearrangement joins TRBV18 to TRBJ2-7; D ambiguous. The germline gives CDR1 KGHSH, CDR2 LQKENI. The V and J ends lost 0 bases and 5 bases respectively, with 11 bases between them. This CDR3 contains 14 residues. In DNA, the CDR3 is TGTGCCAGCTCACCACCAAGCAGGAGCCACGAGCAGTACTTC. As protein: CASSPPSRSHEQYF.

This chain links TRBV18 with TRBJ1-1, with no clear D. CDR1 is KGHSH and CDR2 is LQKENI in the germline V gene. V shed 2 bases and J shed 1 base, with 8 bases lying between them. The CDR3 consists of 14 residues. The CDR3 sequence is CASSPSRKNTEAFF. The CDR3 region has the DNA TGTGCCAGCTCACCATCCAGAAAGAACACTGAAGCTTTCTTT.

This chain links TRBV19 with TRBJ2-1; TRBD1 might be the D (5 bases). The CDR3 has 15 amino acids. In germline, CDR1 is LNHDA, CDR2 SQIVND (reference sequence). V shed 3 bases and J shed 2 bases, with 11 bases lying between them. CDR3: CASSIQGSAYNEQFF. CDR3 sequence (DNA): TGTGCCAGTAGTATTCAGGGTAGTGCCTACAATGAGCAGTTCTTC.

This clone was seen a handful of times. V is TRBV5-1 and J is TRBJ1-1; D is possibly TRBD1 (6 bases). V lost 2 bases to trimming and J lost 2 bases, with 16 bases between them. CDR1 is SGHRS, CDR2 YFSETQ, per germline. This CDR3 has 16 amino acids. CDR3 sequence (DNA): TGCGCCAGCAGCTTAGCAAAGGGGACACCCAACACTGAAGCTTTCTTT. Amino acid sequence: CASSLAKGTPNTEAFF.

This clone was counted between two and nine times. This sequence joins TRBV6-1 and TRBJ1-2; a weak D match, TRBD1 (6 bases). This CDR3 has 16 amino acids. V shed 0 bases and J shed 8 bases, with 19 bases lying between them. Germline V gene sequence: CDR1 MNHNS, CDR2 SASEGT. This chain's CDR3 is CASSEAPGHRYGGYTF. CDR3 bases: TGTGCCAGCAGTGAAGCTCCGGGACATCGCTATGGAGGCTACACCTTC.

This rearrangement joins TRBV27 to TRBJ1-5; 9 bases fit TRBD1. Per germline, CDR1 MNHEY and CDR2 SMNVEV (reference sequence). This CDR3 contains 16 residues. V lost 1 base and J lost 6; bases outside the gene matches: 7. CDR3 loop: CASSLYPDRGLQPQHF. DNA of the CDR3: TGTGCCAGCAGTTTATACCCGGACAGGGGACTTCAGCCCCAGCATTTT.